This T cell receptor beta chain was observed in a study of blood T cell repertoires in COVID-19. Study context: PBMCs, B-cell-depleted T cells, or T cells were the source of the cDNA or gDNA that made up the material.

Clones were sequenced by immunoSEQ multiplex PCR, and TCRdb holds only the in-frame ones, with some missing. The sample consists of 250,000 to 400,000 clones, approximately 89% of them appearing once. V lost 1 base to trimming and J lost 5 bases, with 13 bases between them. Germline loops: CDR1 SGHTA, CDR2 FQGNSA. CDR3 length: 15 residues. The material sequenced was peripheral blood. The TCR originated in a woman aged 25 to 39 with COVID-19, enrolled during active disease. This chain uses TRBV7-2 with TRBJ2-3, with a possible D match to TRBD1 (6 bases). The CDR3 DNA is TGTGCCAGCAGCTTAGTCGGTCTAGGGGGAGATACGCAGTATTTT. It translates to CASSLVGLGGDTQYF.